This is a list of T cell receptor beta chains from one sample in a study of T cell responses to AZD1222 COVID-19 vaccine. The method was immunoSEQ multiplex PCR; TCRdb's version includes in-frame clones alone and lacks a portion of them. The sample has around 180,000 clones, roughly 90% seen once. The sequencing used peripheral blood, collected on day 0 of AZD1222 vaccination. Receptor source: an adult in good health. The CDR3 runs from the conserved cysteine through the conserved F or W. The D gene is left open where the match is weak. The size field is filled for only some rows; it gives once, few, many or a size class.

J | size | V | D | DNA | CDR3
TRBJ2-1 | - | TRBV9 | TRBD2 | TGTGCCAGCAGCGTTCGTCTTTTTGGGTCCGGGACTAGCGGGAGGGATACTTACAATGAGCAGTTCTTC | CASSVRLFGSGTSGRDTYNEQFF
TRBJ1-2 | many | TRBV4-1 | - | TGCGCCAGCAGCCAATCGGCCGGCTGGGGCTACACCTTC | CASSQSAGWGYTF
TRBJ2-7 | - | TRBV5-4 | - | TGTGCCAGCAGCAGGGACCGACGCTACGAGCAGTACTTC | CASSRDRRYEQYF
TRBJ2-3 | - | TRBV30 | - | TGTGCCTGGAGTAGGGGCGAGGAGGATACGCAGTATTTT | CAWSRGEEDTQYF
TRBJ1-3 | - | TRBV10-3 | TRBD1 | TGTGCCATCAGCAGACCGACAGGGTACAGTGGAAACACCATATATTTT | CAISRPTGYSGNTIYF
TRBJ2-2 | - | TRBV11-2 | - | TGTGCCAGCTCGAGACTTACGAACACCGGGGAGCTGTTTTTT | CASSRLTNTGELFF
TRBJ2-1 | - | TRBV27 | TRBD1 | TGTGCCAGCAGTTTGGGACAGGGACCCTACAATGAGCAGTTCTTC | CASSLGQGPYNEQFF
TRBJ2-2 | - | TRBV4-1 | TRBD2 | TGCGCCAGCAGCCAAGATATCGGCGGGAGACCCCCCCGCACCGGGGAGCTGTTTTTT | CASSQDIGGRPPRTGELFF
TRBJ1-2 | - | TRBV2 | TRBD1 | TGTGCCAGCAGGGAAACAGGGGGGGTCTATGGCTACACCTTC | CASRETGGVYGYTF
TRBJ2-7 | - | TRBV6-5 | - | TGTGCCAGCAGTTACTATATGGCGGGAACCTACGAGCAGTACTTC | CASSYYMAGTYEQYF
TRBJ1-1 | - | TRBV7-2 | - | TGTGCCAGCAGCTTATCCAGCACAGTGAACACTGAAGCTTTCTTT | CASSLSSTVNTEAFF
TRBJ2-1 | - | TRBV10-1 | TRBD2 | TGCGCCAGCAGTAAGCTAGCGGGAGTGATGTCCTACAATGAGCAGTTCTTC | CASSKLAGVMSYNEQFF
TRBJ1-5 | - | TRBV4-1 | - | TGCGCCAGCAGCCAAGATTCTTCCGCGGGATATCAGCCCCAGCATTTT | CASSQDSSAGYQPQHF
TRBJ2-1 | - | TRBV6-5 | TRBD2 | TGTGCCAGCAGTCCTGATAGCGGGAACAATGAGCAGTTCTTC | CASSPDSGNNEQFF
TRBJ1-1 | - | TRBV10-1 | - | TGCGCCCGCAAAGAACAGAACACTGAAGCTTTCTTT | CARKEQNTEAFF
TRBJ2-5 | - | TRBV6-5 | - | TGTGCCAGCAGTTACCGCCGGACAGCCCCTCAAGAGACCCAGTACTTC | CASSYRRTAPQETQYF
TRBJ2-7 | - | TRBV5-8 | TRBD1 | TGTGCCAGCAGCACGGACAGGGCAAGTAACGAGCAGTACTTC | CASSTDRASNEQYF
TRBJ2-7 | - | TRBV27 | TRBD1 | TGTGCCAGCAGTTTATCGAGACAGGGCACCTACGAGCAGTACTTC | CASSLSRQGTYEQYF
TRBJ2-7 | - | TRBV10-2 | TRBD1 | TGCGCCAGCAGTGAGTTGGGACAGGGGTCCTACGAGCAGTACTTC | CASSELGQGSYEQYF
TRBJ2-7 | few | TRBV19 | TRBD2 | TGTGCCAGTAGTTGGGGGAGGGACTACGAGCAGTACTTC | CASSWGRDYEQYF
TRBJ2-1 | - | TRBV28 | - | TGTGCCAGCAGCCAAAGACAGGCCAGCTCCTACAATGAGCAGTTCTTC | CASSQRQASSYNEQFF
TRBJ1-1 | - | TRBV28 | TRBD1 | TGTGCCAGCAACCCCCTGGGACAGGGCTACATGAACACTGAAGCTTTCTTT | CASNPLGQGYMNTEAFF
TRBJ2-3 | - | TRBV9 | TRBD2 | TGTGCCAGCAGCGAAGCCCCCTACGGGAGGAATATAGATACGCAGTATTTT | CASSEAPYGRNIDTQYF
TRBJ2-4 | - | TRBV9 | TRBD1 | TGTGCCAGCAGCGTAACAGGGACAGACATTCAGTACTTC | CASSVTGTDIQYF
TRBJ2-5 | - | TRBV27 | - | TGTGCCAGCAAGAGTATCGGGACCCAGTACTTC | CASKSIGTQYF
TRBJ1-5 | - | TRBV4-1 | - | TGCGCCAGCAGCCGAACCAAAAGGGACGGGGGTCGGCAGCCCCAGCATTTT | CASSRTKRDGGRQPQHF
TRBJ1-2 | - | TRBV3-1/TRBV3-2 | - | TGTGCCAGCTCACAGCTCTATGGCTACACCTTC | CASSQLYGYTF
TRBJ1-1 | - | TRBV15 | - | TGTGCCACCAGCAGAGTGGGTCCCCGGGGGTCTGCTTTCTTT | CATSRVGPRGSAFF
TRBJ1-1 | - | TRBV7-2 | - | TGTGCCAGCAGCAAGTCCGGACGGAACACTGAAGCTTTCTTT | CASSKSGRNTEAFF
TRBJ2-5 | few | TRBV6-5 | - | TGTGCCAGCAGGGGACCCCCCCGGCAGACCCAGTACTTC | CASRGPPRQTQYF
TRBJ2-1 | - | TRBV3-1/TRBV3-2 | TRBD2 | TGTGCCAGCAGCCCCGGGACTACCAATGAGCAGTTCTTC | CASSPGTTNEQFF
TRBJ1-1 | - | TRBV27 | TRBD1 | TGTGCCAGCAGTTTAGCCGGGACAGGGCACACTGAAGCTTTCTTT | CASSLAGTGHTEAFF
TRBJ2-2 | - | TRBV6-5 | - | TGTGCCAGTCTTCTAACCCCAGGGTTCAATGGGGAGCTGTTTTTT | CASLLTPGFNGELFF
TRBJ2-7 | once | TRBV14 | - | TGTGCCAGCAGCCCCATCTGGTCCCAAACCCGCAACGAGCAGTACTTC | CASSPIWSQTRNEQYF
TRBJ2-7 | - | TRBV19 | TRBD1 | TGTGCCACCCCAGGACGGTGGGTGGACAGGGGATACTACGAGCAGTACTTC | CATPGRWVDRGYYEQYF
TRBJ2-4 | - | TRBV7-9 | - | TGTGCCAGCAGCTTATTGTACATTCAGTACTTC | CASSLLYIQYF
TRBJ1-2 | - | TRBV5-8 | - | TGTGCCAGCAGCCACAGGGACTCTCGAAGCTATGGCTACACCTTC | CASSHRDSRSYGYTF
TRBJ2-3 | - | TRBV2 | TRBD1 | TGTGCCAGCAGCCCCGGGACAGGGCTAACAGATACGCAGTATTTT | CASSPGTGLTDTQYF
TRBJ1-2 | once | TRBV29-1 | - | TGCAGCGGACTCAGGGGATTAGAGACTCACTATGGCTACACCTTC | CSGLRGLETHYGYTF
TRBJ1-1 | - | TRBV7-8 | - | TGTGCCAGCAGCTTTACTACAGTTCCTAACACTGAAGCTTTCTTT | CASSFTTVPNTEAFF
TRBJ1-2 | - | TRBV15 | - | TGTGCCACCAGCAGCGGACGGCAGTGGGACTATGGCTACACCTTC | CATSSGRQWDYGYTF
TRBJ1-6 | once | TRBV6-4 | - | TGTGCCAGCAGACAGCTTAATAGCTATAATTCACCCCTCCACTTT | CASRQLNSYNSPLHF
TRBJ2-7 | - | TRBV7-2 | - | TGTGCCAGCAGCTCCCGACGGGGAGTAGGCTACGAGCAGTACTTC | CASSSRRGVGYEQYF
TRBJ1-1 | - | TRBV6-5 | - | TGTGCCAGCAGTACCACTAAAAACACTGAAGCTTTCTTT | CASSTTKNTEAFF
TRBJ1-2 | - | TRBV7-9 | - | TGTGCCAGCAGCTTAGAAGCTCTTAGCTATGGCTACACCTTC | CASSLEALSYGYTF
TRBJ1-5 | - | TRBV7-9 | TRBD1 | TGTGCCAGCAGCCAGACAGGGGGCTTCAATCAGCCCCAGCATTTT | CASSQTGGFNQPQHF
TRBJ2-6 | - | TRBV12-5 | TRBD1 | TGTGCTAGTGGCCACGGCAGGGGGCGTACGGCTGGGGCCAACGTCCTGACTTTC | CASGHGRGRTAGANVLTF
TRBJ2-1 | few | TRBV27 | TRBD1 | TGTGCCAGCAGTTTCGACAGGGATGATGAGCAGTTCTTC | CASSFDRDDEQFF
TRBJ1-1 | - | TRBV19 | - | TGTGCCAGTAGTATATGGCGGCCGGGGACTGAAGCTTTCTTT | CASSIWRPGTEAFF
TRBJ2-7 | - | TRBV30 | - | TGTGCCTGGGCAGACAGCAGCTACGAGCAGTACTTC | CAWADSSYEQYF
TRBJ2-5 | - | TRBV19 | - | TGTGCCAGTAGTATAGGGCAGGGCGGGCAAGAGACCCAGTACTTC | CASSIGQGGQETQYF
TRBJ1-3 | - | TRBV6-5 | - | TGTGCCAGCACCCGGGGTGCCTCTGGAAACACCATATATTTT | CASTRGASGNTIYF
TRBJ2-5 | - | TRBV24-1 | TRBD1 | TGTGCCACCAGTGACACGGGGACAGGAATTGACCAAGAGACCCAGTACTTC | CATSDTGTGIDQETQYF
TRBJ1-2 | once | TRBV5-1 | TRBD1 | TGCGCCAGCAGCCCCGGACAGGACTATGGCTACACCTTC | CASSPGQDYGYTF
TRBJ1-2 | - | TRBV6-5 | - | TGTGCCAGCAGGGGGCCTAACTATGGCTACACCTTC | CASRGPNYGYTF
TRBJ1-6 | - | TRBV6-1 | TRBD1 | TGTGCCAGCAGTGAGACTAGGACAGGGTTACGACCCCTCCACTTT | CASSETRTGLRPLHF